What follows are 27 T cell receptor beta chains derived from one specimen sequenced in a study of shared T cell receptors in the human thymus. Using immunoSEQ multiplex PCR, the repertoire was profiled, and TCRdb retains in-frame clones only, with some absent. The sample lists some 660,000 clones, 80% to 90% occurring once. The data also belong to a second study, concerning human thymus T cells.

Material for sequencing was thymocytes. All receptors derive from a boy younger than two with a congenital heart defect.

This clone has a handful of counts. The CDR3 spells CASSHIVESVGNQPQHF. For the CDR3, the DNA is TGTGCCAGTAGCCATATCGTTGAGTCCGTAGGCAATCAGCCCCAGCATTTT. J is TRBJ1-5 and V is TRBV19; D remains unclear. V lost 6 bases and J lost 2, with 20 bases in between. The CDR3 extends over 17 amino acids. Germline loops: CDR1 LNHDA, CDR2 SQIVND (reference sequence).

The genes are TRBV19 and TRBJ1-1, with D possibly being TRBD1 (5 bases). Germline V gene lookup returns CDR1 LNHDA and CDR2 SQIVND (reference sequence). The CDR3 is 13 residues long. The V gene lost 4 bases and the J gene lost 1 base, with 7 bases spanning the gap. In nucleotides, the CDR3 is TGTGCCAGTAGTACCGGACAGAACACTGAAGCTTTCTTT. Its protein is CASSTGQNTEAFF.

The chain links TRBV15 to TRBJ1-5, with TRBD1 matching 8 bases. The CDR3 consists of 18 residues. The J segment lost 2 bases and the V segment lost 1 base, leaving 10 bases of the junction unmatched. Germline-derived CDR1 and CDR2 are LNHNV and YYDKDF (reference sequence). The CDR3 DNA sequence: TGTGCCACCAGCAGAGTTCCCGGACAGGGACGGGGCAATCAGCCCCAGCATTTT. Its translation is CATSRVPGQGRGNQPQHF.

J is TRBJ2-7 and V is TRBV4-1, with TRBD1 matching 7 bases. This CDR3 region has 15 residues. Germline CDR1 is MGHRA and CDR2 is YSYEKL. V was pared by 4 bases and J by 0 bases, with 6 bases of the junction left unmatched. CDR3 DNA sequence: TGCGCCAGCAGCCCTGGGGACAGCCTCTCCTACGAGCAGTACTTC. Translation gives CASSPGDSLSYEQYF.

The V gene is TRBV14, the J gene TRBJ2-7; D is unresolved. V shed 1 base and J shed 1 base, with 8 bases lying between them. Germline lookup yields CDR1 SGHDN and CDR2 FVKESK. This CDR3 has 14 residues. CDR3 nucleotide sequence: TGTGCCAGCAGCCAAGGTCAGATATCCTACGAGCAGTACTTC. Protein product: CASSQGQISYEQYF.

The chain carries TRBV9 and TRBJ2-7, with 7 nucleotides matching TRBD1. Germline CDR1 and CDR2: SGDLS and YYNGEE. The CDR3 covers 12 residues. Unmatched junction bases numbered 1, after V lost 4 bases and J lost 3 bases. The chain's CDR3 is CASSRDSYEQYF. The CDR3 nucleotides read TGTGCCAGCAGCAGGGACAGCTACGAGCAGTACTTC.

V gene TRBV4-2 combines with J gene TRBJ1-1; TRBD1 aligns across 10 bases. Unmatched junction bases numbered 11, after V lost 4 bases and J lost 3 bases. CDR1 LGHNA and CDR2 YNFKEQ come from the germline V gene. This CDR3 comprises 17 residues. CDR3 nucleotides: TGTGCCAGCAGCCCCGGGACAGGGGAGCGGGTGGACACTGAAGCTTTCTTT. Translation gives CASSPGTGERVDTEAFF.

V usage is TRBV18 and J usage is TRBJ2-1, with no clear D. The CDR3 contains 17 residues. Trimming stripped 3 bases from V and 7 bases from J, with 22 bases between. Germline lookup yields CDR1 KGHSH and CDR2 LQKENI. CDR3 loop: CASSPPPMRMIPNEQFF. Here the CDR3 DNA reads TGTGCCAGCTCACCCCCCCCAATGAGGATGATCCCAAATGAGCAGTTCTTC.

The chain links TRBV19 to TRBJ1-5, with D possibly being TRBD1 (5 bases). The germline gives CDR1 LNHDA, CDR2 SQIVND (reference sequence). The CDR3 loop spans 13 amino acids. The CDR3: CVRHQGLNQPQHF. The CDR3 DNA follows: TGTGTCCGCCATCAGGGCTTAAATCAGCCCCAGCATTTT.

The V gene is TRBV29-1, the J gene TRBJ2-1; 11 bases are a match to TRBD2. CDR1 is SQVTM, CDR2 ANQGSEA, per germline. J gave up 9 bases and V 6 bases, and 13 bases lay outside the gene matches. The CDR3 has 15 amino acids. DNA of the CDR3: TGCAGCGTGGCCCTGAGTAGCGGGAGGGCCGGTGAGCAGTTCTTC. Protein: CSVALSSGRAGEQFF.

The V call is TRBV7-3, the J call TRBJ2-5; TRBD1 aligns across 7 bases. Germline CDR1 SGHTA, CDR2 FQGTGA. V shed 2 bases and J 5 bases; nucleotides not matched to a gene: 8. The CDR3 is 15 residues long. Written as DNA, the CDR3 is TGTGCCAGCAGCTTACTCAGGGGGAAGGGGGAGACCCAGTACTTC. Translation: CASSLLRGKGETQYF.

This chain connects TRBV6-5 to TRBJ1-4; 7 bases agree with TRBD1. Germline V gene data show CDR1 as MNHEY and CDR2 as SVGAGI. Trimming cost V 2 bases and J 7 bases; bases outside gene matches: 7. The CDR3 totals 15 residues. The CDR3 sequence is CASSYNQGVGEKLFF. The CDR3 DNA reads TGTGCCAGCAGTTACAACCAGGGGGTGGGTGAAAAACTGTTTTTT.

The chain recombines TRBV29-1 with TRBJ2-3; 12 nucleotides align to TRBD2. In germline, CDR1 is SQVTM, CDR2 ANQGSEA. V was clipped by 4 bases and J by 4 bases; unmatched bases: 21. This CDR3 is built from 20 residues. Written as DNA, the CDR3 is TGCAGCGTTGTTGTAGCGGGGCTAGCGGGAGGGCGAGGGGAGGCAGATACGCAGTATTTT. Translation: CSVVVAGLAGGRGEADTQYF.

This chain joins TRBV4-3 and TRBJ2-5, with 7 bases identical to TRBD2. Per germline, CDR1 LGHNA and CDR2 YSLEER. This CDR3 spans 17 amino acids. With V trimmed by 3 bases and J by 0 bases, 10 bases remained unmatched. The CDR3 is CASSHGGREVHQETQYF. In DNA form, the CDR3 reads TGCGCCAGCAGCCATGGTGGGAGGGAAGTCCACCAAGAGACCCAGTACTTC.

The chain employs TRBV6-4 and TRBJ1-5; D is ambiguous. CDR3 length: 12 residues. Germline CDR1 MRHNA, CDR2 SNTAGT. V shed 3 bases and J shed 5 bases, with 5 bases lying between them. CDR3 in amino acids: CASSESDQPQHF. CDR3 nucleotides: TGTGCCAGCAGTGAGTCTGATCAGCCCCAGCATTTT.

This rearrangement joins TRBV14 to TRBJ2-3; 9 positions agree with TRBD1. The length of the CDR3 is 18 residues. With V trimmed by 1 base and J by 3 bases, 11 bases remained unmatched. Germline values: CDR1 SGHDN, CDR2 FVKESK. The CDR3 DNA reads TGTGCCAGCAGCCAAGGCCTCGGGACAGGGAGGAGGACAGATACGCAGTATTTT. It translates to CASSQGLGTGRRTDTQYF.

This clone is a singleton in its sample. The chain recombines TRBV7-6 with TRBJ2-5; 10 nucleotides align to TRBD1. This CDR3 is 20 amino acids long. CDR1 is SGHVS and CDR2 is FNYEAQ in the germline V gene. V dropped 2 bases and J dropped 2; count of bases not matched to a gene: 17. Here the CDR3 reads CASSLLLEDRGRHYQETQYF. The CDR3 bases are TGTGCCAGCAGCTTATTATTGGAGGACAGGGGGAGACATTATCAAGAGACCCAGTACTTC. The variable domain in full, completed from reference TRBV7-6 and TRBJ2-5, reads GAGVSQSPRYKVTKRGQDVALRCDPISGHVSLYWYRQALGQGPEFLTYFNYEAQQDKSGLPNDRFSAERPEGSISTLTIQRTEQRDSAMYRCASSLLLEDRGRHYQETQYFGPGTRLLVL.

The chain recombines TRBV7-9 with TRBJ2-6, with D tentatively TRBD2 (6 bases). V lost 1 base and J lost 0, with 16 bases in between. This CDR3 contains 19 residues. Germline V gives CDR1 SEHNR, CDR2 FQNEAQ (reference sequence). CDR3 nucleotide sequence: TGTGCCAGCAGCTTAGAACGGGAGCGGAAACCCTCTGGGGCCAACGTCCTGACTTTC. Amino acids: CASSLERERKPSGANVLTF.

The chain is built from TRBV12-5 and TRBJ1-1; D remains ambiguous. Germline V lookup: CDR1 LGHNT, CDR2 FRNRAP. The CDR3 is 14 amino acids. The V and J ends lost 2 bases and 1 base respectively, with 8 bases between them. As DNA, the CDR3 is TGTGCTAGTGGTTTGCTCAGGTCGAACACTGAAGCTTTCTTT. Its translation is CASGLLRSNTEAFF.

CDR3 sequence (DNA): TGTGCCAGCAGCTTAGAGGGCAGGAGGTTTAGCAATCAGCCCCAGCATTTT. As protein: CASSLEGRRFSNQPQHF. The chain is built from TRBV7-2 and TRBJ1-5; D is unresolved. Trimming shortened V by 1 base and J by 0 bases, and 13 bases separated the two germline ends. CDR3 size: 17 residues. Germline V gene data show CDR1 as SGHTA and CDR2 as FQGNSA.

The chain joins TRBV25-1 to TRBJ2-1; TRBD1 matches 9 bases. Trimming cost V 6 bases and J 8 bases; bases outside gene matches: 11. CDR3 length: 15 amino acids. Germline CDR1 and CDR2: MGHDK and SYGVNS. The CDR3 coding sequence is TGTGCCAGCAGCCCAGGGGGGACAGGGCGAGATGAGCAGTTCTTC. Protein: CASSPGGTGRDEQFF.

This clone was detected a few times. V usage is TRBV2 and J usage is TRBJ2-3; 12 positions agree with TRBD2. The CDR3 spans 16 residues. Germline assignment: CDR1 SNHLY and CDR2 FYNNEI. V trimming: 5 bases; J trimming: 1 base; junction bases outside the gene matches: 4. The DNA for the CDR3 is TGTGCCAGCAGTATGACTAGCGGGAGTGGCACAGATACGCAGTATTTT. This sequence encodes CASSMTSGSGTDTQYF. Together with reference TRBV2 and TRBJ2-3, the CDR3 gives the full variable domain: EPEVTQTPSHQVTQMGQEVILRCVPISNHLYFYWYRQILGQKVEFLVSFYNNEISEKSEIFDDQFSVERPDGSNFTLKIRSTKLEDSAMYFCASSMTSGSGTDTQYFGPGTRLTVL.

DNA for the CDR3: TGTGCCATCAGTGTGGGGGAGGGCAATCAGCCCCAGCATTTT. It is translated as CAISVGEGNQPQHF. The chain uses TRBV10-3 and TRBJ1-5; D possibly corresponds to TRBD1 (5 bases). Germline CDR1 is ENHRY and CDR2 is SYGVKD. Trimming stripped 4 bases from V and 2 bases from J, with 9 bases between. This CDR3 has 14 residues.

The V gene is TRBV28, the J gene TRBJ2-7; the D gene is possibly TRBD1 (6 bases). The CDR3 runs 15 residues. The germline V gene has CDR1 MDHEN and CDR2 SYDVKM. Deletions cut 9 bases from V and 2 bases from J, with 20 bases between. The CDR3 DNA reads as TGTGCCAGGCACTTGGGACACGGTATCGCCTACGAGCAGTACTTC. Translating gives CARHLGHGIAYEQYF. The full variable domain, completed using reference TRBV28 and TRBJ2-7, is DVKVTQSSRYLVKRTGEKVFLECVQDMDHENMFWYRQDPGLGLRLIYFSYDVKMKEKGDIPEGYSVSREKKERFSLILESASTNQTSMYLCARHLGHGIAYEQYFGPGTRLTVT.

CDR3 residues: CASSEAHRGQGDYGYTF. The CDR3 DNA reads TGTGCCAGCAGTGAAGCCCACAGGGGGCAAGGGGACTATGGCTACACCTTC. The rearrangement links TRBV6-1 to TRBJ1-2; 9 bases agree with TRBD1. Germline V gives CDR1 MNHNS, CDR2 SASEGT. This CDR3 is 17 amino acids long. J was trimmed by 3 bases and V by 0 bases; bases with no gene match: 8.

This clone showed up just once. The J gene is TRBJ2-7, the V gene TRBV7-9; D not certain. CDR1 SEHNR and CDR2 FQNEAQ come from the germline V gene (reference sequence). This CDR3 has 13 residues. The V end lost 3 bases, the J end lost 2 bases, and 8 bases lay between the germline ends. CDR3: CASSFWLPYEQYF. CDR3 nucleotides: TGTGCCAGCAGCTTTTGGCTCCCCTACGAGCAGTACTTC.

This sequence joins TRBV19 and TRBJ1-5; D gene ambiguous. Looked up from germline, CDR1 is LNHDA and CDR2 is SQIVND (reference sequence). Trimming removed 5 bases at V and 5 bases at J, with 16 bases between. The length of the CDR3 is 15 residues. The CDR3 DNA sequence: TGTGCCAGTAGTGTGAGGGTCCTTGGGGATCAGCCCCAGCATTTT. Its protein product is CASSVRVLGDQPQHF.